Following are 26 T cell receptor beta chains from one sample sequenced in a study of blood T cell repertoires in COVID-19. Repertoires were generated with immunoSEQ multiplex PCR, while TCRdb's copy carries only in-frame clones and drops some. The sample records under 350,000 clones, about 92% being singletons. Sequenced: PBMCs or T cells enriched from blood (not recorded which). Every receptor here comes from a man aged 55 to 70 who had recovered from COVID-19.

The chain joins TRBV19 to TRBJ1-2; D is undetermined. V was shortened by 1 base and J by 5 bases, with 14 bases between the two germline ends. Germline CDR1 and CDR2: LNHDA and SQIVND (reference sequence). This CDR3 region has 15 residues. Here the CDR3 reads CASSIGQREIYGYTF. In nucleotides, the CDR3 is TGTGCCAGTAGTATAGGTCAGCGCGAAATTTATGGCTACACCTTC.

This sequence joins TRBV6-4 and TRBJ2-3; tentatively, D is TRBD2 (6 bases). The germline V gene encodes CDR1 MRHNA and CDR2 SNTAGT. The CDR3 length is 15 residues. Trimming took off 6 bases at V and 0 bases at J, with 13 bases between the two ends. In nucleotides, the CDR3 is TGTGCCAGCAGAAGAGGCGGGGCTAGCACAGATACGCAGTATTTT. It is translated as CASRRGGASTDTQYF.

The chain employs TRBV19 and TRBJ2-2, with TRBD2 matching over 7 bases. CDR3 length equals 14 residues. Germline lookup yields CDR1 LNHDA and CDR2 SQIVND (reference sequence). V trimming: 3 bases; J trimming: 5 bases; junction bases outside the gene matches: 3. In nucleotides, the CDR3 is TGTGCCAGTAGTATCGGAGCGGGGACCGGGGAGCTGTTTTTT. Translated: CASSIGAGTGELFF.

This chain uses TRBV13 with TRBJ1-2; a weak D match, TRBD1 (6 bases). CDR3 size: 13 residues. Trimming pared 0 bases from V and 12 bases from J, leaving 14 bases between. The V gene's germline CDR1 is PRHDT and CDR2 FYEKMQ (reference sequence). The CDR3 reads CASSLGQQGRNTF. In DNA, the CDR3 is TGTGCCAGCAGCTTAGGGCAACAGGGCCGAAACACCTTC.

The rearrangement links TRBV7-9 to TRBJ1-3, with 7 bases identical to TRBD1. The ends lost 4 bases at V and 0 bases at J; junction bases unmatched: 3. This CDR3 has 15 residues. Germline values: CDR1 SEHNR, CDR2 FQNEAQ (reference sequence). CDR3 sequence reads: CASSSWDSSGNTIYF. The CDR3 DNA sequence: TGTGCCAGCAGCTCGTGGGACAGCTCTGGAAACACCATATATTTT.

V usage is TRBV7-3 and J usage is TRBJ2-1; 7 bases line up with TRBD1. Germline CDR1 is SGHTA and CDR2 is FQGTGA. The CDR3 contains 16 residues. Trimming removed 2 bases from V and 0 bases from J; junction bases left unmatched: 4. CDR3 bases: TGTGCCAGCAGCTTAGCAGGGGGTAACTCCTACAATGAGCAGTTCTTC. As protein: CASSLAGGNSYNEQFF.

This chain links TRBV2 with TRBJ1-2; TRBD1 might be the D (5 bases). CDR1 is SNHLY and CDR2 is FYNNEI in the germline V gene. V was shortened by 6 bases and J by 6 bases, with 17 bases between the two germline ends. This CDR3 region has 14 residues. The CDR3 here is CASRDTILVHGYTF. Here the CDR3 DNA reads TGTGCCAGCAGGGACACCATTCTCGTACATGGCTACACCTTC.

The V and J genes are TRBV11-2 and TRBJ1-2; TRBD1 agrees at 9 bases. This CDR3 is 17 amino acids long. The junction had 13 bases not matched to a gene; V was cut back by 4 bases and J by 4 bases. Germline CDR1 is SGHAT and CDR2 is FQNNGV. CDR3 in DNA: TGTGCCAGCAGCTCTCCCCTTCCTCCGGGACAGGGCTATGGCTACACCTTC. Translation: CASSSPLPPGQGYGYTF.

The V call is TRBV7-9, the J call TRBJ2-7; 9 bases match TRBD2. Trimming at V came to 2 bases and at J to 10 bases, leaving 12 bases not matched to a gene. Germline assignment: CDR1 SEHNR and CDR2 FQNEAQ (reference sequence). This CDR3 is built from 15 residues. CDR3: CASSLWTAAGGLQYF. The CDR3 coding sequence is TGTGCCAGCAGCTTATGGACAGCCGCGGGGGGGTTACAGTACTTC.

In this sample, this clone turned up once. The chain joins TRBV12-3 or TRBV12-4 to TRBJ1-1; the D gene is possibly TRBD1 (5 bases). V was trimmed by 4 bases and J by 5 bases, leaving 8 bases between them. This CDR3 region has 12 residues. CDR3 residues: CASSWGETEAFF. The CDR3 region has the DNA TGTGCCAGCAGTTGGGGGGAAACTGAAGCTTTCTTT.

This clone was detected a few times. The chain carries TRBV18 and TRBJ2-7; 15 bases align to TRBD2. The CDR3 contains 15 residues. The trim removed 2 bases at V and 5 bases at J, leaving 1 base unmatched. Germline V lookup: CDR1 KGHSH, CDR2 LQKENI. CDR3 coding DNA: TGTGCCAGCTCACCAGGGACTAGCGGGAGGAACGAGCAGTACTTC. Encoded protein: CASSPGTSGRNEQYF.

The chain has TRBV5-1 and TRBJ2-3; 9 nucleotides line up with TRBD2. The CDR3 consists of 16 residues. Germline-derived CDR1 and CDR2 are SGHRS and YFSETQ. After removal of 0 bases from V and 3 bases from J, the junction contained 5 bases not matched to a gene. CDR3 sequence reads: CASSLDVAGATDTQYF. DNA for the CDR3: TGCGCCAGCAGCTTGGATGTAGCGGGAGCAACAGATACGCAGTATTTT.

The chain recombines TRBV5-4 with TRBJ2-5; D is perhaps TRBD2 (6 bases). Germline V gene lookup returns CDR1 SGHNT and CDR2 YYREEE (reference sequence). This CDR3 spans 15 amino acids. Trimming took off 0 bases at V and 4 bases at J, with 13 bases between the two ends. The CDR3 DNA reads as TGTGCCAGCAGCTTGGCCCCGTCCGGGGGAGAGACCCAGTACTTC. It translates to CASSLAPSGGETQYF.

V and J are TRBV30 and TRBJ2-1; D is ambiguous. The CDR3 extends over 12 amino acids. Germline CDR1 reads GTSNPN; CDR2 reads SVGIG (reference sequence). Trimming left V 0 bases short and J 4 bases short, with 4 bases between. This CDR3 is CAWSVQYNEQFF. The CDR3 DNA reads TGTGCCTGGAGTGTTCAGTACAATGAGCAGTTCTTC.

The rearrangement uses TRBV7-2 and TRBJ2-6; D gene unclear. Looked up from germline, CDR1 is SGHTA and CDR2 is FQGNSA. The V end lost 5 bases, the J end lost 0 bases, and 14 bases lay between the germline ends. This CDR3 contains 17 residues. The CDR3 DNA sequence: TGTGCCAGCAGCGTACAGCCTGGTAACTCTGGGGCCAACGTCCTGACTTTC. Translation: CASSVQPGNSGANVLTF.

The chain combines TRBV2 with TRBJ1-2; 8 bases match TRBD1. V lost 6 bases and J lost 8; bases outside the gene matches: 14. Per the germline V gene, CDR1 is SNHLY and CDR2 is FYNNEI. CDR3 length equals 15 residues. CDR3 DNA sequence: TGTGCCAGCAGCTTAGGAGGGACAGGAGGAGGAGGCTACACCTTC. This sequence encodes CASSLGGTGGGGYTF.

This chain uses TRBV5-1 with TRBJ2-3, with 14 bases identical to TRBD2. J was trimmed by 3 bases and V by 0 bases; bases with no gene match: 6. CDR1 SGHRS and CDR2 YFSETQ come from the germline V gene. The CDR3 contains 18 residues. The DNA of the CDR3 is TGCGCCAGCAGCTTGGATACCGGGACTAGCGGGAGTACAGATACGCAGTATTTT. The encoded protein is CASSLDTGTSGSTDTQYF.

The V gene is TRBV18, the J gene TRBJ1-3; no clear D gene. The CDR3 length is 12 residues. The V and J ends lost 10 bases and 0 bases respectively, with 7 bases between them. The germline V gene encodes CDR1 KGHSH and CDR2 LQKENI. The CDR3 is CAMGDSGNTIYF. For the CDR3, the DNA is TGTGCCATGGGAGACTCTGGAAACACCATATATTTT.

The sample holds a few counts of this clone. The rearrangement links TRBV12-3 or TRBV12-4 to TRBJ1-1, with TRBD1 as a possible D gene (6 bases). Trimming shortened V by 4 bases and J by 5 bases, and 11 bases separated the two germline ends. The CDR3 runs to 13 residues. CDR3 nucleotide sequence: TGTGCCAGCAGTTCCTTACAGGGAACTGAAGCTTTCTTT. It translates to CASSSLQGTEAFF.

The chain has TRBV4-1 and TRBJ1-1; 8 bases fit TRBD1. Trimming cost V 4 bases and J 5 bases; bases outside gene matches: 15. The CDR3 is 17 residues long. Germline assignment: CDR1 MGHRA and CDR2 YSYEKL. CDR3 region: CASSPGGRSGEWTEAFF. In nucleotides, the CDR3 is TGCGCCAGCAGCCCAGGGGGCCGGAGTGGTGAATGGACTGAAGCTTTCTTT.

The J gene is TRBJ2-2, the V gene TRBV2; the D gene is possibly TRBD1 (6 bases). V dropped 7 bases and J dropped 0 bases, with 9 bases sitting between them. The length of the CDR3 is 14 residues. Germline assignment: CDR1 SNHLY and CDR2 FYNNEI. Written as DNA, the CDR3 is TGTGCCAGCACAGGGACAACGAACACCGGGGAGCTGTTTTTT. Its protein product is CASTGTTNTGELFF.

The V call is TRBV27, the J call TRBJ1-2, with 9 bases fitting TRBD1. J lost 1 base, V lost 8 bases, and 2 bases had no gene match. Germline assignment: CDR1 MNHEY and CDR2 SMNVEV (reference sequence). This CDR3 comprises 13 residues. This chain's CDR3 is CASWDRDNYGYTF. The CDR3 bases are TGTGCCAGCTGGGACAGGGATAACTATGGCTACACCTTC.

V usage is TRBV9 and J usage is TRBJ1-5; D is ambiguous. This CDR3 spans 13 amino acids. Germline CDR1 and CDR2: SGDLS and YYNGEE. The V gene lost 8 bases and the J gene lost 5 bases, with 14 bases spanning the gap. The CDR3 reads CASFARTYQPQHF. The CDR3, as DNA: TGTGCCAGTTTTGCCAGGACTTATCAGCCCCAGCATTTT. The whole variable domain, filled in from reference TRBV9 and TRBJ1-5, reads DSGVTQTPKHLITATGQRVTLRCSPRSGDLSVYWYQQSLDQGLQFLIQYYNGEERAKGNILERFSAQQFPDLHSELNLSSLELGDSALYFCASFARTYQPQHFGDGTRLSIL.

The rearrangement links TRBV10-3 to TRBJ2-5; TRBD1 aligns across 10 bases. This CDR3 spans 13 amino acids. After removal of 6 bases from V and 4 bases from J, the junction contained 2 bases not matched to a gene. Germline V gives CDR1 ENHRY, CDR2 SYGVKD. CDR3 coding DNA: TGTGCCATCAGCGGACAGGGGGGAGAGACCCAGTACTTC. Protein: CAISGQGGETQYF.

This chain connects TRBV3-1 (or the pseudogene TRBV3-2) to TRBJ1-6; 8 bases map to TRBD1. Germline V CDR1 and CDR2: LGHDT, YNNKEL (reference sequence). This CDR3 has 14 amino acids. After removal of 3 bases from V and 10 bases from J, the junction contained 5 bases not matched to a gene. The CDR3 here is CASSHGQGGSPLHF. The CDR3 nucleotides read TGTGCCAGCAGCCATGGACAGGGCGGATCACCCCTCCACTTT.

This sequence joins TRBV9 and TRBJ2-6, with D tentatively TRBD2 (6 bases). The germline CDR1 and CDR2 sequences are SGDLS and YYNGEE. This CDR3 contains 17 residues. V was cut by 1 base and J by 0 bases, with 11 bases left in between. The CDR3 DNA is TGTGCCAGCAGCGTAAGCCCGACTAGCTCTGGGGCCAACGTCCTGACTTTC. Its translation is CASSVSPTSSGANVLTF.